This is a list of T cell receptor beta chains from one sample in a study of T cell repertoires and HLA-DP antigens. TCRdb's table, derived via immunoSEQ multiplex PCR, lists solely in-frame clones and lacks some. The sample includes about 120,000 clones, roughly 92% of them seen just once. These receptors' antigens are unknown. The sequenced sample was CD4+ T cells from PBMCs. These receptors originate from a woman aged 18-29 years in good health and CMV-seronegative. CDR3s include the opening cysteine and the closing phenylalanine or tryptophan. D genes are given only for firm matches. Only some rows state a clone size, as once, few, many or a class for expanded clones.

>TRBJ2-7|TRBV20-1|.|.
TGCAGTGCTAGGGACAGTTACGAGCAGTACTTC
CSARDSYEQYF
>TRBJ2-1|TRBV28|once|TRBD2
TGTGCCAGCAGTAGCAGCGGGAGGGAGTCCTACAATGAGCAGTTCTTC
CASSSSGRESYNEQFF
>TRBJ1-2|TRBV5-1|.|TRBD1
TGCGCCAGCAGCTTCATCACAGGGGATACTAACTATGGCTACACCTTC
CASSFITGDTNYGYTF
>TRBJ1-5|TRBV2|.|.
TGTGCCAGCAGTGAACCTAAAGGGGGCAATCAGCCCCAGCATTTT
CASSEPKGGNQPQHF
>TRBJ1-2|TRBV4-2|.|.
TGTGCCAGCAGCCCACCCACACATTACTATGGCTACACCTTC
CASSPPTHYYGYTF
>TRBJ2-7|TRBV6-1|.|TRBD1
TGTGCCAGCAGTGGGACAGGGGGACCCTACGAGCAGTACTTC
CASSGTGGPYEQYF
>TRBJ2-7|TRBV5-6|once|.
TGTGCCACCTACCAAACGGGGGGCGCTAGTGGCGAGCAGTACTTC
CATYQTGGASGEQYF
>TRBJ2-2|TRBV25-1|.|TRBD1
TGTGCCAGCAGTGACTTGGGACAGGGGATCTCCGGGGAGCTGTTTTTT
CASSDLGQGISGELFF
>TRBJ1-4|TRBV7-9|.|TRBD1
TGTGCCAGCAGCTATTGGACAGGCGGGGGAGAAAAACTGTTTTTT
CASSYWTGGGEKLFF
>TRBJ2-3|TRBV25-1|few|.
TGTGCCAGCAGCCGGACCAGGGGTGACGGCACAGATACGCAGTATTTT
CASSRTRGDGTDTQYF
>TRBJ2-7|TRBV19|.|TRBD1
TGTGCCAGTAGTATCCGGACAGGGGGCGAGCAGTACTTC
CASSIRTGGEQYF
>TRBJ1-1|TRBV11-2|.|.
TGTGCCAGCAGCGTCAAAACGGGGGTAACTGAAGCTTTCTTT
CASSVKTGVTEAFF
>TRBJ2-7|TRBV28|.|.
TGTGCCAGCAGTTTACTTACGGACTACGAGCAGTACTTC
CASSLLTDYEQYF
>TRBJ1-4|TRBV2|.|.
TGTGCCAGCAGTGAACTGTCCGGAGGAAAACTGTTTTTT
CASSELSGGKLFF
>TRBJ1-2|TRBV29-1|.|.
TGCAGCGTTGAAGCAGGCACTGCTAACTATGGCTACACCTTC
CSVEAGTANYGYTF
>TRBJ2-2|TRBV27|.|TRBD1
TGTGCCAGCTTCCGACCCGGGACAGGTTTTACCACCGGGGAGCTGTTTTTT
CASFRPGTGFTTGELFF
>TRBJ2-2|TRBV6-5|.|.
TGTGCCAGCAGTTACGGGACCTTTAACACCGGGGAGCTGTTTTTT
CASSYGTFNTGELFF
>TRBJ2-1|TRBV11-2|.|TRBD1
TGTGCCAGCAGCTTATCAGGGGGCTATTACTCGGGGGCCTACAATGAGCAGTTCTTC
CASSLSGGYYSGAYNEQFF
>TRBJ1-1|TRBV28|.|.
TGTGCCAGCAGTTTCCCCAGACAGAACACTGAAGCTTTCTTT
CASSFPRQNTEAFF
>TRBJ1-2|TRBV2|.|.
TGTGCCAGCAGCGCCGACGGCCCGTATGGCTACACCTTC
CASSADGPYGYTF
>TRBJ2-1|TRBV7-2|.|TRBD2
TGTGCCAGCAGCTTAGTGAGGCGGGGGATCTACAATGAGCAGTTCTTC
CASSLVRRGIYNEQFF
>TRBJ2-3|TRBV19|.|TRBD1
TGTGCCAGTAGGACAGGGGGGTATGGCACAGATACGCAGTATTTT
CASRTGGYGTDTQYF
>TRBJ2-2|TRBV7-6|.|.
TGTGCCAGCAGCTTACAGGGGCCGAACACCGGGGAGCTGTTTTTT
CASSLQGPNTGELFF
>TRBJ1-3|TRBV2|once|.
TGTGCCAGCATAGACACCGCTGGAAACACCATATATTTT
CASIDTAGNTIYF
>TRBJ1-2|TRBV5-4|.|.
TGTGCCAGCAGCTTGGATGGCAGGGAAACGAGGGGCTACACCTTC
CASSLDGRETRGYTF
>TRBJ2-5|TRBV7-3|once|.
TGTGCCAGCGGCTGGGGGCTTGGTGAGACCCAGTACTTC
CASGWGLGETQYF
>TRBJ2-7|TRBV5-6|.|.
TGTGCCAGCAGGACCGGGCCGAGGGCGGTTTACGAGCAGTACTTC
CASRTGPRAVYEQYF
>TRBJ2-5|TRBV2|.|TRBD2
TGTGCCAGCAGTGTGGGAGCGGGGGGGCGGCAGACCCAGTACTTC
CASSVGAGGRQTQYF
>TRBJ2-2|TRBV9|once|.
TGTGCCAGCAGCGTAGAGGGATTGGACGGGGAGCTGTTTTTT
CASSVEGLDGELFF
>TRBJ2-5|TRBV18|.|TRBD1
TGTGCCAGCTCACGTGAGACAGGGCCAGGGGAGACCCAGTACTTC
CASSRETGPGETQYF